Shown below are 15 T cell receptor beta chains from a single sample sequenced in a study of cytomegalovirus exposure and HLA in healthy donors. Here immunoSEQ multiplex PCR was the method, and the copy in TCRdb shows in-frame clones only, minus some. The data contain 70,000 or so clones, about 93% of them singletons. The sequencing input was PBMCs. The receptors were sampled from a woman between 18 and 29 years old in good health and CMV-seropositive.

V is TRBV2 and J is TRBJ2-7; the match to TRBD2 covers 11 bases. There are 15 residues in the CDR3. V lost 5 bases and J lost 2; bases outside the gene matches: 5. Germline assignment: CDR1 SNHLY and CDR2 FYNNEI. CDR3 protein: CASSQTSGVTYEQYF. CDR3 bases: TGTGCCAGCAGTCAGACTAGCGGGGTTACCTACGAGCAGTACTTC. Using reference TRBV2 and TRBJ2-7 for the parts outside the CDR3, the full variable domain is EPEVTQTPSHQVTQMGQEVILRCVPISNHLYFYWYRQILGQKVEFLVSFYNNEISEKSEIFDDQFSVERPDGSNFTLKIRSTKLEDSAMYFCASSQTSGVTYEQYFGPGTRLTVT.

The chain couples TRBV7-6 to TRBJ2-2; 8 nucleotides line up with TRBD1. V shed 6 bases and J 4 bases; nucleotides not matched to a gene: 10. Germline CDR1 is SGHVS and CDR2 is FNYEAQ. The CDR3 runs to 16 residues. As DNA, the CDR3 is TGTGCCAGCAGTCAAAACAGGGGGGAGATCACCGGGGAGCTGTTTTTT. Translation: CASSQNRGEITGELFF.

CDR3 amino acids: CASSLGGVSGSTDTQYF. The CDR3 DNA is TGCGCCAGCAGCTTGGGTGGTGTTAGCGGGAGCACAGATACGCAGTATTTT. The rearrangement uses TRBV5-1 and TRBJ2-3; TRBD2 aligns across 7 bases. Trimming removed 0 bases from V and 0 bases from J; junction bases left unmatched: 7. This CDR3 is 17 amino acids long. CDR1 is SGHRS and CDR2 is YFSETQ in the germline V gene.

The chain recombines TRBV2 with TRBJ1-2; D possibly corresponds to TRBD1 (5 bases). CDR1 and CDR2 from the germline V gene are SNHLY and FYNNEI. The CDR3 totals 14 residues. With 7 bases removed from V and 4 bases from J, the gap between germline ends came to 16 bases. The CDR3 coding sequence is TGTGCCAGCAAAGGAGGGGTCAACACCTATGGCTACACCTTC. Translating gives CASKGGVNTYGYTF.

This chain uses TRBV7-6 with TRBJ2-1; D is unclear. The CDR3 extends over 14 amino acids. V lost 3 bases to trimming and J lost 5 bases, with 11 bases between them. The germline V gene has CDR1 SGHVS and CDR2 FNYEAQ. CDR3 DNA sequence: TGTGCCAGCAGCTTGGATAGACTCCACAATGAGCAGTTCTTC. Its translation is CASSLDRLHNEQFF.

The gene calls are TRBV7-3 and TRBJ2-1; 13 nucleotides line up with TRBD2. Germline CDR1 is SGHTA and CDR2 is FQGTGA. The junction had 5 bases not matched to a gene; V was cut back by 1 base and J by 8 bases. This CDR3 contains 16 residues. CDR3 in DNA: TGTGCCAGCAGCTTAAATGGACTAGCGGGAGTTCATGAGCAGTTCTTC. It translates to CASSLNGLAGVHEQFF.

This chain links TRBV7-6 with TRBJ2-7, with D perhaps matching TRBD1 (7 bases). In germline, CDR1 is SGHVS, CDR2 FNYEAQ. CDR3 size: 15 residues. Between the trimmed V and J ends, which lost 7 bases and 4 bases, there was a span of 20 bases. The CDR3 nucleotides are TGTGCCAGCACCCCATCGTCCCAGGGGGGATACGAGCAGTACTTC. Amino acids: CASTPSSQGGYEQYF.

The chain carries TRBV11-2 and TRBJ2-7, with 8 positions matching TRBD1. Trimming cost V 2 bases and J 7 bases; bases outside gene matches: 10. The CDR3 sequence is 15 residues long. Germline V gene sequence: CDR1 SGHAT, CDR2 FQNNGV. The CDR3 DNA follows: TGTGCCAGCAGCTTAACTGGACAGGGCATGGGGGAGCAGTACTTC. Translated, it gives CASSLTGQGMGEQYF.

The CDR3, as DNA: TGTGCCAGCAGCTTAGATTGGCAGGCCAGGGGGTACCAAGAGACCCAGTACTTC. As protein: CASSLDWQARGYQETQYF. The gene calls are TRBV7-9 and TRBJ2-5; TRBD1 agrees at 7 bases. The V and J ends lost 1 base and 0 bases, in that order; junction bases with no gene match: 11. Per the germline V gene, CDR1 is SEHNR and CDR2 is FQNEAQ (reference sequence). This CDR3 has 18 residues. The variable domain in full, completed from reference TRBV7-9 and TRBJ2-5, reads DTGVSQNPRHKITKRGQNVTFRCDPISEHNRLYWYRQTLGQGPEFLTYFQNEAQLEKSRLLSDRFSAERPKGSFSTLEIQRTEQGDSAMYLCASSLDWQARGYQETQYFGPGTRLLVL.

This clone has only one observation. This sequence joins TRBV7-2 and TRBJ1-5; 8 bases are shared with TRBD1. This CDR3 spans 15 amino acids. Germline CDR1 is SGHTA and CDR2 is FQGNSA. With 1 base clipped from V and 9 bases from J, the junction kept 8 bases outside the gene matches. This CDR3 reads CASSLGDRGARPQHF. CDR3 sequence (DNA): TGTGCCAGCAGCTTAGGAGACAGGGGAGCTCGGCCCCAGCATTTT.

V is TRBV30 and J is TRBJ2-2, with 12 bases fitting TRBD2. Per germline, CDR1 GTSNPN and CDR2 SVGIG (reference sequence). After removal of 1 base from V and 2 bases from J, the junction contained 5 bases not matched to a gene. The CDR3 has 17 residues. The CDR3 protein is CAWSARTSGVNTGELFF. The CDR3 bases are TGTGCCTGGAGTGCTAGGACTAGCGGGGTTAACACCGGGGAGCTGTTTTTT.

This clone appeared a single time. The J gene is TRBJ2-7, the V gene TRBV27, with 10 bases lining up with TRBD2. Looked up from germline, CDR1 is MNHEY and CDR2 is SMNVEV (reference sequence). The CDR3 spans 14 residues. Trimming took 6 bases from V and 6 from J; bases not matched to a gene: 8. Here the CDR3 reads CASRPLAGEGEQYF. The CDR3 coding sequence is TGTGCCAGCAGACCCCTAGCGGGAGAGGGCGAGCAGTACTTC.

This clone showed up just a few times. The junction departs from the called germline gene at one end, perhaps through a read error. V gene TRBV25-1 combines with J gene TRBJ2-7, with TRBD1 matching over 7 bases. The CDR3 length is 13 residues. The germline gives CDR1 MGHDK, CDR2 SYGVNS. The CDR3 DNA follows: TGTGCCAGCAGTGAATATATCGTGGGACAGCAACAATTC. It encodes CASSEYIVGQQQF.

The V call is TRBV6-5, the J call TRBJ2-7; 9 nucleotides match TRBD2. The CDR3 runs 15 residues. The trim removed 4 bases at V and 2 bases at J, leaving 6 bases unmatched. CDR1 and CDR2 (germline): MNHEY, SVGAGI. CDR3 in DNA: TGTGCCAGCAGTTCTAGCGGGGCAAACGCCTACGAGCAGTACTTC. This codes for CASSSSGANAYEQYF.

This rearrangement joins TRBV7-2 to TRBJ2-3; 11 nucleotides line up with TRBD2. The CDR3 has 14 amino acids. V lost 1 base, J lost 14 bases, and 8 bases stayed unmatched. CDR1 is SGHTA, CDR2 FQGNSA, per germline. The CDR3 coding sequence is TGTGCCAGCAGCTTAGTCTTACTAGCGGGGGATCTGTATTTT. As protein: CASSLVLLAGDLYF. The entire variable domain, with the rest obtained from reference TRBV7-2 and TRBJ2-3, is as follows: GAGVSQSPSNKVTEKGKDVELRCDPISGHTALYWYRQSLGQGLEFLIYFQGNSAPDKSGLPSDRFSAERTGGSVSTLTIQRTQQEDSAVYLCASSLVLLAGDLYFGPGTRLTVL.